Listed here are 30 T cell receptor beta chains from one sample, sequenced in a study of CD4 T cells in relation to SARS-CoV-2 and coronaviruses. Measured with immunoSEQ multiplex PCR; TCRdb has only the in-frame clones, and not every one. The sample holds about 26,000 clones, 75% seen once. CD4+ T cells from unexposed donors were obtained before the COVID-19 pandemic (2011-2018). CD4+ T cells were isolated from the cells after about nine days of culture. Their recognized antigens are unknown. Sequencing was carried out using CD4+ T cells from PBMCs, cultured in vitro. The receptors come from a human donor in good health.

This clone was seen a few times. This rearrangement joins TRBV5-4 to TRBJ2-2, with 10 bases that match TRBD2. Germline V gene sequence: CDR1 SGHNT, CDR2 YYREEE (reference sequence). This CDR3 is 17 amino acids long. With V trimmed by 4 bases and J by 1 base, 7 bases remained unmatched. DNA for the CDR3: TGTGCCAGCAGCGGGTCTACTAGCGGGGAGAACACCGGGGAGCTGTTTTTT. Residues: CASSGSTSGENTGELFF.

The rearrangement links TRBV5-5 to TRBJ2-7, with D tentatively TRBD1 or TRBD2 (5 bases each). The CDR3 is 15 amino acids. Trimming took 3 bases from V and 7 from J, leaving 20 bases between them. Germline CDR1 reads SGHKS; CDR2 reads YYEKEE (reference sequence). The CDR3 DNA sequence: TGTGCCAGCAGCTCTCGAGGGGAACTCCCTAGGGAGCAGTACTTC. Translating gives CASSSRGELPREQYF.

The J gene is TRBJ1-4, the V gene TRBV4-2, with 7 nucleotides matching TRBD1. Trimming at V came to 2 bases and at J to 6 bases, leaving 15 bases not matched to a gene. In germline, CDR1 is LGHNA, CDR2 YNFKEQ. CDR3 size: 18 residues. The CDR3 reads CASSQTMGLQGWDEKLFF. The DNA of the CDR3 is TGTGCCAGCAGCCAAACCATGGGCTTACAGGGGTGGGATGAAAAACTGTTTTTT.

V gene TRBV19 combines with J gene TRBJ2-5; either TRBD1 or TRBD2 may fit D (5 bases each). Germline V gives CDR1 LNHDA, CDR2 SQIVND (reference sequence). The CDR3 consists of 17 residues. Between the trimmed V and J ends, which lost 4 bases and 3 bases, there was a span of 21 bases. The CDR3 coding sequence is TGTGCCAGTAGTACCCCTCGAGGGATTCAGGGCAAAGAGACCCAGTACTTC. Encoded protein: CASSTPRGIQGKETQYF. Together with reference TRBV19 and TRBJ2-5, the CDR3 gives the full variable domain: DGGITQSPKYLFRKEGQNVTLSCEQNLNHDAMYWYRQDPGQGLRLIYYSQIVNDFQKGDIAEGYSVSREKKESFPLTVTSAQKNPTAFYLCASSTPRGIQGKETQYFGPGTRLLVL.

The rearrangement uses TRBV27 and TRBJ1-2; D might be TRBD1 (5 bases). The CDR3 loop spans 17 amino acids. The V gene's germline CDR1 is MNHEY and CDR2 SMNVEV (reference sequence). The V end was cut by 2 bases, the J end by 7 bases, with 23 bases between. The CDR3 protein is CASSLALRRGSLSGYTF. CDR3 in DNA: TGTGCCAGCAGTTTAGCCCTCAGAAGGGGATCTCTCTCTGGCTACACCTTC.

This rearrangement joins TRBV11-2 to TRBJ2-5; D is possibly TRBD1 (6 bases). This CDR3 has 16 amino acids. From germline, CDR1 is SGHAT and CDR2 FQNNGV. V lost 2 bases and J 5 bases, leaving 18 bases between the germline ends. The CDR3 is CASSLTGYGGGETQYF. The CDR3 DNA sequence: TGTGCCAGCAGCTTAACGGGATATGGGGGCGGGGAGACCCAGTACTTC.

The chain uses TRBV3-1 (or the pseudogene TRBV3-2) and TRBJ2-1, with unresolved D. In germline, CDR1 is LGHDT, CDR2 YNNKEL (reference sequence). The V end was cut by 3 bases, the J end by 2 bases, with 11 bases between. The CDR3 extends over 15 amino acids. The CDR3 nucleotides are TGTGCCAGCAGCCATCCTACGGAAACCTACAATGAGCAGTTCTTC. Encoded protein: CASSHPTETYNEQFF.

J is TRBJ1-2 and V is TRBV7-2, with a weak D call TRBD1 (6 bases). V was shortened by 5 bases and J by 4 bases, with 17 bases between the two germline ends. The germline V gene has CDR1 SGHTA and CDR2 FQGNSA. CDR3 length: 15 residues. CDR3 in DNA: TGTGCCAGCAGCCCACAGCGGGGGGCGGTCTATGGCTACACCTTC. Residues: CASSPQRGAVYGYTF.

The chain has TRBV11-2 and TRBJ2-5; tentative D call: TRBD2 (6 bases). CDR3 length equals 14 residues. Per germline, CDR1 SGHAT and CDR2 FQNNGV. V was shortened by 5 bases and J by 1 base, with 11 bases between the two germline ends. The CDR3 nucleotides are TGTGCCAGCAGCCGCCGGGGGACCCAAGAGACCCAGTACTTC. It yields the protein CASSRRGTQETQYF. Together with reference TRBV11-2 and TRBJ2-5, the CDR3 gives the full variable domain: EAGVAQSPRYKIIEKRQSVAFWCNPISGHATLYWYQQILGQGPKLLIQFQNNGVVDDSQLPKDRFSAERLKGVDSTLKIQPAKLEDSAVYLCASSRRGTQETQYFGPGTRLLVL.

The genes are TRBV6-4 and TRBJ2-7, with 11 bases aligning to TRBD2. This CDR3 contains 12 residues. Per the germline V gene, CDR1 is MRHNA and CDR2 is SNTAGT. Trimming removed 9 bases from V and 7 bases from J; junction bases left unmatched: 5. The CDR3 DNA follows: TGTGCCAGACTAGCGGGAGCGCGAGAGCAGTACTTC. Residues: CARLAGAREQYF.

V is TRBV5-8 and J is TRBJ1-2, with 7 positions matching TRBD1. With 3 bases clipped from V and 5 bases from J, the junction kept 10 bases outside the gene matches. Germline CDR1 and CDR2: SGHTS and YDEGEE. The CDR3 extends over 15 amino acids. This chain's CDR3 is CASSYHRGVGYGYTF. The CDR3 nucleotides read TGTGCCAGCAGCTATCACAGGGGAGTCGGATATGGCTACACCTTC.

This clone has only a few counts. This sequence joins TRBV3-1 (or the pseudogene TRBV3-2) and TRBJ2-7; perhaps TRBD2 as D (6 bases). Trimming left V 3 bases short and J 4 bases short, with 10 bases between. CDR1 LGHDT and CDR2 YNNKEL come from the germline V gene (reference sequence). CDR3 size: 13 residues. CDR3 bases: TGTGCCAGCAGCCAGGGACTGAGATACGAGCAGTACTTC. It yields the protein CASSQGLRYEQYF.

The chain carries TRBV6-2 or TRBV6-3 and TRBJ1-3, with a weak D call TRBD1 (5 bases). CDR1 and CDR2 (germline): MNHEY, SVGEGT. V lost 4 bases, J lost 3 bases, and 10 bases lay in between. The CDR3 extends over 14 amino acids. CDR3 DNA sequence: TGTGCCAGCAGTTTCGGGGCGCTTGGAAACACCATATATTTT. Translating it yields CASSFGALGNTIYF.

The chain joins TRBV6-2 or TRBV6-3 to TRBJ1-1; D call uncertain. The CDR3 is 14 amino acids. Germline CDR1 MNHEY, CDR2 SVGEGT. V dropped 6 bases and J dropped 2 bases, with 13 bases sitting between them. The CDR3 nucleotides are TGTGCCAGCAGCACCACAGCGCCCAACACTGAAGCTTTCTTT. Its translation is CASSTTAPNTEAFF.

This clone was recorded a few times. The chain carries TRBV2 and TRBJ2-2; D possibly corresponds to TRBD2 (5 bases). Germline CDR1 reads SNHLY; CDR2 reads FYNNEI. Trimming removed 4 bases from V and 8 bases from J, with 8 bases in between. This CDR3 comprises 12 residues. The CDR3 spells CASSVTTGELFF. CDR3 coding DNA: TGTGCCAGCAGTGTGACTACTGGGGAGCTGTTTTTT.

V gene TRBV7-2 combines with J gene TRBJ2-3, with TRBD2 matching 11 bases. V lost 4 bases to trimming and J lost 9 bases; unmatched junction nucleotides: 6. The CDR3 covers 14 residues. The germline V gene encodes CDR1 SGHTA and CDR2 FQGNSA. The CDR3 DNA reads as TGTGCCAGCAGCTCTTCTAGCGGGGGGCGCACGCAGTATTTT. Protein: CASSSSSGGRTQYF.

This chain uses TRBV2 with TRBJ2-3; 8 positions match TRBD2. The ends lost 4 bases at V and 0 bases at J; junction bases unmatched: 3. Germline loops: CDR1 SNHLY, CDR2 FYNNEI. The CDR3 totals 15 residues. CDR3 sequence: CASSVGGGSTDTQYF. The CDR3 DNA reads as TGTGCCAGCAGTGTCGGCGGGGGGAGCACAGATACGCAGTATTTT.

The chain couples TRBV18 to TRBJ2-1; 8 bases fit TRBD2. The V gene end was trimmed by 4 bases and the J gene end by 0 bases; junction bases not matched to a gene: 11. Germline loops: CDR1 KGHSH, CDR2 LQKENI. The CDR3 extends over 18 amino acids. In nucleotides, the CDR3 is TGTGCCAGCTCACGATCGGGACCCGGGACTAGCTCCTACAATGAGCAGTTCTTC. This gives the protein CASSRSGPGTSSYNEQFF.

The genes are TRBV27 and TRBJ1-1, with D unclear. Germline V gene lookup returns CDR1 MNHEY and CDR2 SMNVEV (reference sequence). V was trimmed by 0 bases and J by 1 base, leaving 6 bases between them. The CDR3 totals 14 residues. CDR3 in DNA: TGTGCCAGCAGTTTATCCTTCCGGAACACTGAAGCTTTCTTT. It translates to CASSLSFRNTEAFF.

The chain joins TRBV9 to TRBJ2-2; D may be TRBD2 (5 bases). V lost 1 base, J lost 1 base, and 8 bases lay in between. This CDR3 spans 15 amino acids. Germline assignment: CDR1 SGDLS and CDR2 YYNGEE. The CDR3 DNA reads TGTGCCAGCAGCGTACGGGCGGGGAACACCGGGGAGCTGTTTTTT. It specifies CASSVRAGNTGELFF.

This clone has a single count. V gene TRBV5-1 combines with J gene TRBJ2-3; TRBD2 might be the D (6 bases). Germline CDR1 and CDR2: SGHRS and YFSETQ. Trimming took off 5 bases at V and 2 bases at J, with 12 bases between the two ends. This CDR3 has 14 amino acids. Written as DNA, the CDR3 is TGCGCCAGCAGTGCGGGGACCCTCACAGATACGCAGTATTTT. It yields the protein CASSAGTLTDTQYF.

This sequence joins TRBV5-1 and TRBJ2-2, with D perhaps TRBD1 (6 bases). Germline-derived CDR1 and CDR2 are SGHRS and YFSETQ. The CDR3 extends over 17 amino acids. Trimming cost V 0 bases and J 0 bases, with 12 bases left between them. DNA for the CDR3: TGCGCCAGCAGCTTGGGGGGGCCAGCCGCGAACACCGGGGAGCTGTTTTTT. Translated: CASSLGGPAANTGELFF.

The CDR3 nucleotides are TGTGCCAGCAGCTTAAACAGGGCCGAGCAGTACTTC. It encodes CASSLNRAEQYF. The chain uses TRBV7-9 and TRBJ2-7; D might be TRBD1 (6 bases). Germline CDR1 reads SEHNR; CDR2 reads FQNEAQ (reference sequence). This CDR3 contains 12 residues. Trimming took off 2 bases at V and 6 bases at J, with 8 bases between the two ends.

The CDR3 protein is CASSRDNNSPLHF. The CDR3 DNA reads TGTGCCAGTTCCCGGGACAATAATTCACCCCTCCACTTT. The chain has TRBV19 and TRBJ1-6, with D perhaps TRBD1 (6 bases). V gave up 8 bases and J gave up 5 bases, with 10 bases separating them. Germline V gene sequence: CDR1 LNHDA, CDR2 SQIVND (reference sequence). The CDR3 loop spans 13 amino acids.

This clone came up once. The CDR3 bases are TGTGCCAGCAGCTTCTCCAATGAGCAGTTCTTC. Translated, it gives CASSFSNEQFF. This chain joins TRBV11-2 and TRBJ2-1; D unclear. From germline, CDR1 is SGHAT and CDR2 FQNNGV. Trimming removed 3 bases from V and 6 bases from J, with 3 bases in between. The CDR3 runs to 11 residues.

This chain connects TRBV30 to TRBJ2-7; 11 nucleotides align to TRBD2. This CDR3 spans 17 amino acids. V lost 7 bases, J lost 1 base, and 15 bases stayed unmatched. Germline CDR1 is GTSNPN and CDR2 is SVGIG (reference sequence). As DNA, the CDR3 is TGTGCCTACACTAGCGGGAGCCTCACCCCGAGATCCTACGAGCAGTACTTC. Translation gives CAYTSGSLTPRSYEQYF.

The V gene is TRBV7-9, the J gene TRBJ2-7, with D perhaps given as TRBD1 or TRBD2 (5 bases each). V gave up 1 base and J gave up 11 bases, with 12 bases separating them. This CDR3 is built from 12 residues. Germline CDR1 and CDR2: SEHNR and FQNEAQ (reference sequence). CDR3 sequence (DNA): TGTGCCAGCAGCTTAGGGGACCTGAGGGAGTACTTC. Translated, it gives CASSLGDLREYF.

This chain joins TRBV15 and TRBJ2-7, with D possibly matching TRBD1 (5 bases). CDR1 is LNHNV, CDR2 YYDKDF, per germline (reference sequence). The CDR3 runs 14 residues. Trimming left V 0 bases short and J 2 bases short, with 8 bases between. The CDR3 nucleotides are TGTGCCACCAGCAGAGAAGGGGTGGCCTACGAGCAGTACTTC. Protein product: CATSREGVAYEQYF.

DNA of the CDR3: TGTGCCAGCAGCGAACCTGGGGGGTATGAAAAACTGTTTTTT. It specifies CASSEPGGYEKLFF. The chain links TRBV11-2 to TRBJ1-4; the D gene is possibly TRBD1 (5 bases). Between the trimmed V and J ends, which lost 5 bases and 6 bases, there was a span of 13 bases. The CDR3 loop spans 14 amino acids. Germline CDR1 is SGHAT and CDR2 is FQNNGV.

The gene calls are TRBV7-7 and TRBJ2-3; perhaps TRBD1 as D (7 bases). This CDR3 comprises 16 residues. Germline V gene sequence: CDR1 SSHAT, CDR2 FNYEAQ (reference sequence). Trimming removed 2 bases from V and 1 base from J, with 13 bases in between. CDR3 amino acids: CASSLQGGFGTDTQYF. As DNA, the CDR3 is TGTGCCAGCAGCTTACAGGGGGGCTTCGGCACAGATACGCAGTATTTT. Together with reference TRBV7-7 and TRBJ2-3, the CDR3 gives the full variable domain: GAGVSQSPRYKVTKRGQDVTLRCDPISSHATLYWYQQALGQGPEFLTYFNYEAQPDKSGLPSDRFSAERPEGSISTLTIQRTEQRDSAMYRCASSLQGGFGTDTQYFGPGTRLTVL.